These 31 T cell receptor beta chains were all obtained from the same sample, sequenced in a study of T-cell memory formation after mild COVID-19. TCRdb itself ran the 5' RACE reads through MiXCR, one entry per CDR3 protein. The sample has approximately 260,000 distinct CDR3 sequences; 16% are singletons. Sequencing was performed on PBMCs or a T cell subset sorted from them (not recorded which). Source of these receptors: a man between 18 and 29 years old who had mild COVID-19 (a few samples of this study predate the infection). Cell type and time point are not known.

A few counts support this clonotype. One junction end does not reproduce the germline sequence, and a read error may be involved. The chain is built from TRBV7-8 and TRBJ2-7; 11 positions agree with TRBD1. Germline-derived CDR1 and CDR2 are SGHVS and FQNEAQ. The CDR3 sequence is 16 residues long. In DNA form, the CDR3 reads TGTGCCAGCAGCCCACCGCTAAGGACAGGGGGCTACGAGAAGTACTTC. Translated: CASSPPLRTGGYEKYF.

This clonotype occurred a few times. The chain carries TRBV6-6 and TRBJ1-5; 12 nucleotides align to TRBD1. From germline, CDR1 is MNHNY and CDR2 SVGAGI (reference sequence). The CDR3 is 16 residues long. J was trimmed by 3 bases and V by 4 bases; bases with no gene match: 4. This chain's CDR3 is CASSSRDRGLNQPQHF. DNA of the CDR3: TGTGCCAGCAGTTCTCGGGACAGGGGGCTCAATCAGCCCCAGCATTTT.

The V gene is TRBV6-6, the J gene TRBJ1-1; the D gene is possibly TRBD1 (5 bases). Germline assignment: CDR1 MNHNY and CDR2 SVGAGI (reference sequence). The CDR3 spans 12 residues. Trimming took 6 bases from V and 7 from J, leaving 12 bases between them. CDR3 nucleotides: TGTGCCAGCAGCCTTTCAGGGATTGAAGCTTTCTTT. It yields the protein CASSLSGIEAFF.

The J gene is TRBJ1-6, the V gene TRBV4-3, with a weak D call TRBD1 (6 bases). V shed 1 base and J shed 9 bases, with 13 bases lying between them. CDR3 size: 15 residues. Germline V gives CDR1 LGHNA, CDR2 YSLEER. CDR3 protein: CASSQVGGGVSPLHF. The CDR3, as DNA: TGCGCCAGCAGCCAAGTGGGGGGCGGGGTTTCACCCCTCCACTTT.

This clonotype occurred many times. The rearrangement links TRBV12-3 or TRBV12-4 to TRBJ1-1; D is undetermined. The CDR3 runs to 13 residues. Trimming stripped 6 bases from V and 0 bases from J, with 8 bases between. The CDR3 bases are TGTGCCAGCAGCGCTCAGGTGAACACTGAAGCTTTCTTT. It is translated as CASSAQVNTEAFF.

The chain combines TRBV27 with TRBJ1-4; D gene unclear. The V and J ends lost 1 base and 7 bases respectively, with 10 bases between them. CDR1 is MNHEY and CDR2 is SMNVEV in the germline V gene (reference sequence). The CDR3 length is 14 residues. The CDR3 is CASSLLTAGEKLFF. The CDR3 DNA reads TGTGCCAGCAGTTTATTGACGGCAGGTGAAAAACTGTTTTTT.

The chain uses TRBV7-9 and TRBJ1-5; D perhaps matches TRBD1 (6 bases). Trimming removed 1 base from V and 5 bases from J, with 15 bases in between. CDR1 and CDR2 (germline): SEHNR, FQNEAQ (reference sequence). This CDR3 region has 16 residues. DNA of the CDR3: TGTGCCAGCAGCTTAGGGTCCGGGGGGGCGGATCAGCCCCAGCATTTT. This sequence encodes CASSLGSGGADQPQHF.

This clonotype was recorded many times. The V gene is TRBV5-1, the J gene TRBJ2-2, with 7 bases matching TRBD1. Looked up from germline, CDR1 is SGHRS and CDR2 is YFSETQ. J lost 4 bases, V lost 4 bases, and 7 bases had no gene match. The CDR3 has 15 amino acids. The CDR3 loop is CASSERTGLTGELFF. CDR3 coding DNA: TGCGCCAGCAGCGAGCGGACAGGCCTCACCGGGGAGCTGTTTTTT.

The chain uses TRBV20-1 and TRBJ2-3; weak D call: TRBD2 (6 bases). Germline CDR1 reads DFQATT; CDR2 reads SNEGSKA (reference sequence). This CDR3 is 14 amino acids long. V dropped 6 bases and J dropped 0 bases, with 13 bases sitting between them. The CDR3 coding sequence is TGCAGTGCCGACGGGGGTGCTAGCACAGATACGCAGTATTTT. Protein: CSADGGASTDTQYF.

This clonotype was detected a few times. The chain is built from TRBV5-1 and TRBJ2-4; 7 nucleotides match TRBD2. Losses at the gene ends were 0 bases for V and 1 base for J; bases not matched to a gene: 1. The CDR3 is made up of 15 amino acids. Germline lookup yields CDR1 SGHRS and CDR2 YFSETQ. The CDR3 protein is CASSLAGGAKNIQYF. CDR3 nucleotide sequence: TGCGCCAGCAGCTTGGCCGGGGGGGCCAAAAACATTCAGTACTTC.

This rearrangement joins TRBV20-1 to TRBJ2-7, with 8 bases fitting TRBD1. CDR3 length: 13 amino acids. Germline V gene data show CDR1 as DFQATT and CDR2 as SNEGSKA (reference sequence). The junction had 2 bases not matched to a gene; V was cut back by 4 bases and J by 0 bases. In DNA form, the CDR3 reads TGCAGTGCTACAGGACAGGGCTCCTACGAGCAGTACGTC. Amino acid sequence: CSATGQGSYEQYV.

In this sample, this clonotype turned up a few times. This chain uses TRBV13 with TRBJ1-6, with a weak D call TRBD1 (5 bases). In germline, CDR1 is PRHDT, CDR2 FYEKMQ (reference sequence). The CDR3 sequence is 14 residues long. V was shortened by 6 bases and J by 9 bases, with 15 bases between the two germline ends. The CDR3 region has the DNA TGTGCCAGCAGGGGTGGGGGGAAAAGTTCACCCCTCCACTTT. It codes for CASRGGGKSSPLHF.

The CDR3 loop reads CASSSEGTSGGAEQFF. CDR3 nucleotide sequence: TGTGCCAGCAGCTCTGAAGGGACTAGCGGGGGGGCCGAGCAGTTCTTC. The rearrangement uses TRBV7-2 and TRBJ2-1; 16 bases are shared with TRBD2. The CDR3 contains 16 residues. The ends lost 4 bases at V and 10 bases at J; junction bases unmatched: 7. In germline, CDR1 is SGHTA, CDR2 FQGNSA.

This chain uses TRBV18 with TRBJ2-5; D is undetermined. V was clipped by 6 bases and J by 5 bases, with 10 bases between them. The CDR3 sequence is 12 residues long. Germline V gene sequence: CDR1 KGHSH, CDR2 LQKENI. The chain's CDR3 is CASSPTVETQYF. Written as DNA, the CDR3 is TGTGCCAGCTCCCCTACCGTGGAGACCCAGTACTTC.

This clonotype was observed a few times. V usage is TRBV5-6 and J usage is TRBJ1-1; a possible D gene is TRBD1 (5 bases). Trimming left V 0 bases short and J 2 bases short, with 14 bases between. This CDR3 region has 16 residues. Germline V gene sequence: CDR1 SGHDT, CDR2 YYEEEE. CDR3 region: CASSLGYGAQNTEAFF. CDR3 bases: TGTGCCAGCAGCTTGGGATACGGGGCCCAAAACACTGAAGCTTTCTTT.

This clonotype was detected many times. The genes are TRBV7-9 and TRBJ2-2; D is undetermined. V shed 2 bases and J shed 5 bases, with 6 bases lying between them. Germline V lookup: CDR1 SEHNR, CDR2 FQNEAQ (reference sequence). This CDR3 spans 13 amino acids. This chain's CDR3 is CASSLLGTGELFF. CDR3 sequence (DNA): TGTGCCAGCAGCTTACTGGGAACCGGGGAGCTGTTTTTT.

The chain carries TRBV29-1 and TRBJ1-5; tentatively, D is TRBD1 (6 bases). The germline V and J ends were trimmed by 5 bases and 4 bases, with 12 bases remaining between them. CDR3 length: 13 amino acids. From germline, CDR1 is SQVTM and CDR2 ANQGSEA. For the CDR3, the DNA is TGCAGCGTTCGAACAGGGCTGAATCAGCCCCAGCATTTT. It translates to CSVRTGLNQPQHF.

This clonotype was recorded a few times. The chain carries TRBV12-3 or TRBV12-4 and TRBJ2-5; tentatively, D is TRBD2 (5 bases). V was cut by 3 bases and J by 5 bases, with 13 bases left in between. The CDR3 sequence is 14 residues long. Here the CDR3 reads CASSFWAPGETQYF. The CDR3 nucleotides are TGTGCCAGCAGTTTTTGGGCCCCGGGGGAGACCCAGTACTTC.

The J gene is TRBJ1-3, the V gene TRBV7-2; D is uncertain. The CDR3 runs to 15 residues. V was trimmed by 4 bases and J by 8 bases, leaving 18 bases between them. The germline gives CDR1 SGHTA, CDR2 FQGNSA. The CDR3 spells CASSSFGGPVDTIYF. The CDR3, as DNA: TGTGCCAGCAGCTCTTTCGGAGGACCGGTGGACACCATATATTTT.

The rearrangement joins TRBV2 to TRBJ2-2, with TRBD1 identical over 10 bases. The CDR3 is 15 residues long. Germline V gene data show CDR1 as SNHLY and CDR2 as FYNNEI. With V trimmed by 6 bases and J by 3 bases, 4 bases remained unmatched. The CDR3 DNA sequence: TGTGCCAGCAGAGACAGGGGGCGCGACACCGGGGAGCTGTTTTTT. Encoded protein: CASRDRGRDTGELFF.

A few counts support this clonotype. The chain combines TRBV28 with TRBJ1-1; 11 nucleotides match TRBD1. CDR3 length equals 14 residues. With V trimmed by 10 bases and J by 10 bases, 14 bases remained unmatched. Germline V gives CDR1 MDHEN, CDR2 SYDVKM. CDR3 sequence (DNA): TGTGCCACAAGAACCGGGACAGGGGGACCTGGAGCTTTCTTT. Encoded protein: CATRTGTGGPGAFF.

In this sample, this clonotype turned up a few times. This chain uses TRBV5-1 with TRBJ2-6; TRBD1 agrees at 7 bases. V shed 0 bases, J shed 0 bases, and the junction held 3 bases outside the gene matches. Germline loops: CDR1 SGHRS, CDR2 YFSETQ. CDR3 size: 17 residues. The CDR3 loop reads CASSLAGTASGANVLTF. In DNA form, the CDR3 reads TGCGCCAGCAGCTTGGCCGGGACAGCCTCTGGGGCCAACGTCCTGACTTTC.

The chain carries TRBV15 and TRBJ2-5, with D possibly matching TRBD2 (5 bases). Germline V gene lookup returns CDR1 LNHNV and CDR2 YYDKDF (reference sequence). The CDR3 has 17 amino acids. V was shortened by 2 bases and J by 2 bases, with 18 bases between the two germline ends. The CDR3 nucleotides are TGTGCCACCAGCAGAAATTCCCCCTTCGGGGAGCAAGAGACCCAGTACTTC. It yields the protein CATSRNSPFGEQETQYF.

The genes are TRBV3-1 and TRBJ2-4; D is undetermined. The length of the CDR3 is 12 residues. V dropped 4 bases and J dropped 9 bases, with 10 bases sitting between them. Germline CDR1 LGHDT, CDR2 YNNKEL (reference sequence). The CDR3, as DNA: TGTGCCAGCAGCCCCCTCGAAGGCATTCAGTACTTC. Protein: CASSPLEGIQYF.

This clonotype was seen repeatedly, ten times or more. The chain uses TRBV20-1 and TRBJ1-1; 9 bases match TRBD1. The V gene's germline CDR1 is DFQATT and CDR2 SNEGSKA (reference sequence). J was trimmed by 5 bases and V by 7 bases; bases with no gene match: 11. There are 14 residues in the CDR3. Here the CDR3 reads CSGKGQGRETEAFF. Here the CDR3 DNA reads TGCAGTGGCAAAGGACAGGGGCGGGAGACTGAAGCTTTCTTT.

The genes are TRBV7-2 and TRBJ2-5, with 9 bases lining up with TRBD2. The CDR3 loop spans 14 amino acids. CDR1 is SGHTA and CDR2 is FQGNSA in the germline V gene. V shed 3 bases, J shed 7 bases, and the junction held 6 bases outside the gene matches. The DNA for the CDR3 is TGTGCCAGCAGCTTCGGCGGGGGGGCCGTGACCCAGTACTTC. This sequence encodes CASSFGGGAVTQYF.

This clonotype was counted only a few times. The chain has TRBV20-1 and TRBJ2-2, with D possibly matching TRBD2 (5 bases). CDR3 length: 11 amino acids. Trimming removed 3 bases at V and 8 bases at J, with 7 bases between. The germline V gene has CDR1 DFQATT and CDR2 SNEGSKA (reference sequence). CDR3 residues: CSARRDGELFF. As DNA, the CDR3 is TGCAGTGCTAGGAGGGATGGGGAGCTGTTTTTT.

The chain employs TRBV5-1 and TRBJ2-1; perhaps TRBD2 as D (5 bases). With 0 bases removed from V and 6 bases from J, the gap between germline ends came to 10 bases. Germline loops: CDR1 SGHRS, CDR2 YFSETQ. The CDR3 is 14 amino acids. Written as DNA, the CDR3 is TGCGCCAGCAGCTTGGCCCCAGGACTCAATGAGCAGTTCTTC. Protein: CASSLAPGLNEQFF. The full variable domain, completed using reference TRBV5-1 and TRBJ2-1, is KAGVTQTPRYLIKTRGQQVTLSCSPISGHRSVSWYQQTPGQGLQFLFEYFSETQRNKGNFPGRFSGRQFSNSRSEMNVSTLELGDSALYLCASSLAPGLNEQFFGPGTRLTVL.

J is TRBJ1-1 and V is TRBV5-4, with a possible D match to TRBD1 (6 bases). Germline values: CDR1 SGHNT, CDR2 YYREEE (reference sequence). V was pared by 6 bases and J by 0 bases, with 18 bases between. The CDR3 is 16 residues long. The CDR3 loop is CASTLSLTGLNTEAFF. The CDR3 DNA reads TGTGCCAGCACCCTTTCTCTGACAGGCCTGAACACTGAAGCTTTCTTT.

The table lists this clonotype with many counts. The chain links TRBV7-6 to TRBJ2-1; TRBD2 might be the D (6 bases). Germline loops: CDR1 SGHVS, CDR2 FNYEAQ. CDR3 length equals 13 residues. Trimming shortened V by 5 bases and J by 7 bases, and 12 bases separated the two germline ends. The CDR3: CASSAGTQNEQFF. CDR3 DNA: TGTGCCAGCAGCGCCGGGACTCAAAATGAGCAGTTCTTC.

There are a few counts of this clonotype. The chain couples TRBV6-2 or TRBV6-3 to TRBJ2-5; maybe TRBD2 (6 bases). This CDR3 is 12 amino acids long. Trimming left V 6 bases short and J 4 bases short, with 9 bases between. Germline V lookup: CDR1 MNHEY, CDR2 SVGEGT. CDR3 region: CASRPLAETQYF. DNA for the CDR3: TGTGCCAGCAGGCCACTAGCAGAGACCCAGTACTTC.